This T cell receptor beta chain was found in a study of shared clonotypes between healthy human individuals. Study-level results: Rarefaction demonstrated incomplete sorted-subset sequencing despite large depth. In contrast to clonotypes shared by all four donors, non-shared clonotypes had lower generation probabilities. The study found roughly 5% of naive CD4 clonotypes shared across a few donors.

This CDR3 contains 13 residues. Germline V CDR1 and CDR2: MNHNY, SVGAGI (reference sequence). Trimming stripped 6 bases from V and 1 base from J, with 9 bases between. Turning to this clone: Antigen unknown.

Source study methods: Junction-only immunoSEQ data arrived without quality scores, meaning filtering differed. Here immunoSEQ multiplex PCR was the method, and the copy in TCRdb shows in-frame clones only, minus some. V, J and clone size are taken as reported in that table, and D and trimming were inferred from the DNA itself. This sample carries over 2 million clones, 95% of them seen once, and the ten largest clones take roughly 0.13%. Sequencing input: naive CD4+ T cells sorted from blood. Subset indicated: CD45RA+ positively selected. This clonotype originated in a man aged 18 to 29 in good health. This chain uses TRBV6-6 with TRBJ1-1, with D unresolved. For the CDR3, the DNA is TGTGCCAGCAGCCTGGGCAAGAACACTGAAGCTTTCTTT. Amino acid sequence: CASSLGKNTEAFF.